A selection of T cell receptor beta chains follows, all from one sample in a study of T cell responses to AZD1222 COVID-19 vaccine. Method: immunoSEQ multiplex PCR; TCRdb's copy keeps in-frame clones and lacks some. This table has about 120,000 clones, approximately 85% appearing once. Sequencing was performed on peripheral blood, taken on day 0 of MenACWY control vaccination. These receptors all come from an adult in good health. Both conserved end residues are part of each CDR3. Fields, in order: J gene, clone size, V gene, D gene, CDR3 protein, CDR3 DNA. D genes are given only for firm matches. Size values are once, few and many counts, or a class for expanded clones, and some rows have none.

j_gene: TRBJ2-7; abundance: .; v_gene: TRBV4-1; d_gene: .; CDR3aa: CASSQGGLGREQYF; CDR3nt: TGCGCCAGCAGCCAGGGGGGACTGGGGCGCGAGCAGTACTTC
j_gene: TRBJ2-5; abundance: .; v_gene: TRBV5-4; d_gene: TRBD1; CDR3aa: CASSSQQGSETQYF; CDR3nt: TGTGCCAGCAGCTCACAACAGGGGTCGGAGACCCAGTACTTC
j_gene: TRBJ2-7; abundance: .; v_gene: TRBV12-1; d_gene: .; CDR3aa: CASSFPGFREQYF; CDR3nt: TGTGCCAGCAGCTTCCCTGGTTTTCGCGAGCAGTACTTC
j_gene: TRBJ2-7; abundance: once; v_gene: TRBV4-3; d_gene: .; CDR3aa: CASSQYNTGQGQYF; CDR3nt: TGCGCCAGCAGCCAATATAACACAGGGCAGGGGCAGTACTTC
j_gene: TRBJ1-4; abundance: .; v_gene: TRBV18; d_gene: .; CDR3aa: CASSPLGDKLFF; CDR3nt: TGTGCCAGCTCACCGTTGGGGGATAAACTGTTTTTT
j_gene: TRBJ2-3; abundance: .; v_gene: TRBV12-3/TRBV12-4; d_gene: .; CDR3aa: CASSLVGDTQYF; CDR3nt: TGTGCCAGCAGTTTAGTTGGGGATACGCAGTATTTT
j_gene: TRBJ1-2; abundance: .; v_gene: TRBV28; d_gene: .; CDR3aa: CASSRTAIGYTF; CDR3nt: TGTGCCAGCAGCCGGACAGCTATCGGCTACACCTTC
j_gene: TRBJ1-5; abundance: .; v_gene: TRBV18; d_gene: .; CDR3aa: CASSPRERTDSNQPQHF; CDR3nt: TGTGCCAGCTCACCCCGGGAGAGGACCGATAGCAATCAGCCCCAGCATTTT
j_gene: TRBJ2-5; abundance: .; v_gene: TRBV6-5; d_gene: TRBD1; CDR3aa: CASRGVGRGLETQYF; CDR3nt: TGTGCCAGCAGAGGGGTTGGCAGGGGGTTGGAGACCCAGTACTTC
j_gene: TRBJ2-7; abundance: .; v_gene: TRBV7-2; d_gene: TRBD1; CDR3aa: CASRPPGTGLYEQYF; CDR3nt: TGTGCCAGCAGGCCTCCCGGGACAGGGCTTTACGAGCAGTACTTC
j_gene: TRBJ1-1; abundance: few; v_gene: TRBV5-1; d_gene: .; CDR3aa: CASSLALYGGGNTEAFF; CDR3nt: TGCGCCAGCAGCTTGGCCCTATACGGAGGGGGGAACACTGAAGCTTTCTTT
j_gene: TRBJ1-5; abundance: .; v_gene: TRBV11-2; d_gene: .; CDR3aa: CASSLAGQPQHF; CDR3nt: TGTGCCAGCAGCTTAGCGGGACAGCCCCAGCATTTT